This T cell receptor beta chain was obtained from a study of cytomegalovirus exposure and HLA in healthy donors. The CDR3 has 15 residues. The trim removed 6 bases at V and 4 bases at J, leaving 3 bases unmatched. CDR1 is MNHEY, CDR2 SMNVEV, per germline (reference sequence). This PCR relied on a set of 60 Vbeta primers and 13 Jbeta primers. TCRdb's copy holds only in-frame clones and misses some; the assay was immunoSEQ multiplex PCR. The sample's table shows about 190,000 clones. Healthy bone marrow donors made up the donor group. Sampled while nominally healthy, donors likely had unrecorded immune exposures. To note about this clone: Antigen specificity is unknown.

Overall study results and limits: TRBV6-2, TRBV6-3 and some other V segments were excluded as indistinguishable. Serostatus for CMV was the only available immune exposure information.

Sample: PBMCs. The chain employs TRBV27 and TRBJ1-6; TRBD1 matches 10 bases. This TCR derives from a man aged 25-45 years in good health and CMV-seronegative. CDR3 protein: CASSTDRGYNSPLHF. CDR3 nucleotide sequence: TGTGCCAGCAGCACGGACAGGGGGTATAATTCACCCCTCCACTTT.